Shown below are 30 T cell receptor beta chains from a single sample sequenced in a study of blood T cell repertoires in COVID-19. The repertoire was sequenced with immunoSEQ multiplex PCR; TCRdb's copy has only in-frame clones and lacks some. The table has about 220,000 clones, 80% seen once. The sample comprised peripheral blood. These receptors were taken from a human donor in a cohort sampled during active COVID-19.

This clone was recorded at least ten times. J is TRBJ2-1 and V is TRBV4-2, with 16 bases identical to TRBD2. Unmatched junction bases numbered 16, after V lost 3 bases and J lost 5 bases. From germline, CDR1 is LGHNA and CDR2 YNFKEQ. There are 21 residues in the CDR3. The CDR3 protein is CASSHLAGLAGGLIVNNEQFF. The CDR3 nucleotides read TGTGCCAGCAGCCACTTAGCGGGACTAGCGGGGGGGCTCATTGTTAACAATGAGCAGTTCTTC.

On this clone itself: The sample has other DNA sequences that encode this CDR3 too. The chain uses TRBV18 and TRBJ2-5; D unclear. Germline CDR1 and CDR2: KGHSH and LQKENI. Trimming took off 6 bases at V and 5 bases at J, with 7 bases between the two ends. CDR3 length: 11 amino acids. CDR3 DNA: TGTGCCAGCTCTCCGCGGGAGACCCAGTACTTC. This sequence encodes CASSPRETQYF. Full variable domain (missing parts from reference TRBV18 and TRBJ2-5): NAGVMQNPRHLVRRRGQEARLRCSPMKGHSHVYWYRQLPEEGLKFMVYLQKENIIDESGMPKERFSAEFPKEGPSILRIQQVVRGDSAAYFCASSPRETQYFGPGTRLLVL.

This clone has just one count. The chain has TRBV19 and TRBJ2-7; TRBD2 aligns across 9 bases. V lost 5 bases and J lost 7; bases outside the gene matches: 12. This CDR3 comprises 15 residues. Per the germline V gene, CDR1 is LNHDA and CDR2 is SQIVND (reference sequence). CDR3 sequence: CASSSRAARGGEQYF. As DNA, the CDR3 is TGTGCCAGTAGTTCCCGTGCGGCGCGGGGGGGGGAGCAGTACTTC.

This clone was picked up many times. The genes are TRBV27 and TRBJ1-3; the D gene is possibly TRBD1 (5 bases). The V end lost 3 bases, the J end lost 0 bases, and 12 bases lay between the germline ends. CDR1 and CDR2 (germline): MNHEY, SMNVEV (reference sequence). This CDR3 has 16 amino acids. The CDR3 DNA sequence: TGTGCCAGCAGTTTGGGGGGATCGAGCTCTGGAAACACCATATATTTT. Translating it yields CASSLGGSSSGNTIYF.

The chain couples TRBV28 to TRBJ2-3, with D perhaps matching TRBD2 (5 bases). Germline-derived CDR1 and CDR2 are MDHEN and SYDVKM. This CDR3 spans 12 amino acids. V was pared by 7 bases and J by 1 base, with 6 bases between. The CDR3 reads CASTGGTDTQYF. CDR3 sequence (DNA): TGTGCCAGCACCGGGGGCACAGATACGCAGTATTTT.

V gene TRBV3-1 (or the pseudogene TRBV3-2) combines with J gene TRBJ2-1, with a tentative D call TRBD2 (6 bases). The CDR3 length is 15 residues. V gave up 1 base and J gave up 1 base, with 8 bases separating them. CDR1 is LGHDT and CDR2 is YNNKEL in the germline V gene (reference sequence). The CDR3 sequence is CASSQGGVSYNEQFF. The CDR3 nucleotides are TGTGCCAGCAGCCAAGGGGGGGTTTCCTACAATGAGCAGTTCTTC.

J is TRBJ2-4 and V is TRBV5-1; maybe TRBD1 (6 bases). The CDR3 loop spans 14 amino acids. The germline V gene encodes CDR1 SGHRS and CDR2 YFSETQ. V shed 4 bases and J shed 8 bases, with 16 bases lying between them. CDR3 sequence reads: CASSGGGTGDIQYF. CDR3 nucleotide sequence: TGCGCCAGCAGCGGGGGCGGAACCGGAGACATTCAGTACTTC. Looking up the rest from reference TRBV5-1 and TRBJ2-4 gives the full variable domain: KAGVTQTPRYLIKTRGQQVTLSCSPISGHRSVSWYQQTPGQGLQFLFEYFSETQRNKGNFPGRFSGRQFSNSRSEMNVSTLELGDSALYLCASSGGGTGDIQYFGAGTRLSVL.

This clone was seen a handful of times. The rearrangement joins TRBV15 to TRBJ2-3; tentatively, D is TRBD2 (5 bases). V dropped 0 bases and J dropped 3 bases, with 13 bases sitting between them. This CDR3 region has 16 residues. Germline values: CDR1 LNHNV, CDR2 YYDKDF (reference sequence). The CDR3 region has the DNA TGTGCCACCAGCAGAGAGGTACGCGCGGGTACAGATACGCAGTATTTT. It specifies CATSREVRAGTDTQYF.

The chain links TRBV5-1 to TRBJ2-3, with D perhaps matching TRBD1 (5 bases). The CDR3 covers 15 residues. V was clipped by 4 bases and J by 2 bases, with 14 bases between them. The germline V gene encodes CDR1 SGHRS and CDR2 YFSETQ. DNA for the CDR3: TGCGCCAGCAGCAGGGGTTCGCTATTCACAGATACGCAGTATTTT. Translated: CASSRGSLFTDTQYF.

The rearrangement links TRBV25-1 to TRBJ2-1, with D possibly matching TRBD2 (6 bases). The CDR3 spans 14 residues. The germline gives CDR1 MGHDK, CDR2 SYGVNS. The V and J ends lost 5 bases and 6 bases respectively, with 14 bases between them. CDR3 DNA: TGTGCCAGCAGTAATGCGTTGGGGGGCAATGAGCAGTTCTTC. Translated: CASSNALGGNEQFF.

The gene calls are TRBV27 and TRBJ2-2; 10 bases agree with TRBD2. The trim removed 8 bases at V and 6 bases at J, leaving 9 bases unmatched. This CDR3 has 15 amino acids. Germline-derived CDR1 and CDR2 are MNHEY and SMNVEV (reference sequence). The CDR3 loop is CASATSGDSAGELFF. Here the CDR3 DNA reads TGTGCCAGCGCTACTAGCGGGGACTCGGCCGGGGAGCTGTTTTTT.

V usage is TRBV7-2 and J usage is TRBJ1-1, with 9 bases identical to TRBD1. V trimming: 5 bases; J trimming: 0 bases; junction bases outside the gene matches: 4. Germline V gene data show CDR1 as SGHTA and CDR2 as FQGNSA. There are 15 residues in the CDR3. The CDR3 is CASSPGTGLNTEAFF. CDR3 bases: TGTGCCAGCAGCCCCGGGACAGGGTTGAACACTGAAGCTTTCTTT.

The rearrangement links TRBV27 to TRBJ2-7; D is possibly TRBD2 (5 bases). Germline CDR1 and CDR2: MNHEY and SMNVEV (reference sequence). This CDR3 is built from 15 residues. V was pared by 0 bases and J by 6 bases, with 15 bases between. The CDR3, as DNA: TGTGCCAGCAGTTTATCCCCCCCGGGATCAGGCGAGCAGTACTTC. This translates into CASSLSPPGSGEQYF.

This sequence joins TRBV6-5 and TRBJ1-5, with no clear D. In germline, CDR1 is MNHEY, CDR2 SVGAGI. Trimming removed 6 bases from V and 0 bases from J, with 6 bases in between. This CDR3 has 13 residues. The CDR3 is CASRRDSNQPQHF. In DNA, the CDR3 is TGTGCCAGCAGGAGGGATAGCAATCAGCCCCAGCATTTT.

V usage is TRBV24-1 and J usage is TRBJ1-2; 7 nucleotides match TRBD1. The CDR3 extends over 14 amino acids. Germline CDR1 reads KGHDR; CDR2 reads SFDVKD. The trim removed 6 bases at V and 4 bases at J, leaving 7 bases unmatched. The CDR3 DNA reads as TGTGCCACCAGTACCGGGACAGCCCCCTATGGCTACACCTTC. As protein: CATSTGTAPYGYTF.

The table lists this clone with a few counts. V is TRBV19 and J is TRBJ2-7; 9 bases match TRBD2. Looked up from germline, CDR1 is LNHDA and CDR2 is SQIVND (reference sequence). With 5 bases clipped from V and 5 bases from J, the junction kept 13 bases outside the gene matches. The CDR3 is made up of 16 amino acids. The CDR3: CASSSLAGATADEQYF. DNA for the CDR3: TGTGCCAGTAGTTCCTTAGCGGGAGCCACCGCGGACGAGCAGTACTTC.

This clone was observed many times. The chain employs TRBV12-3 or TRBV12-4 and TRBJ2-7; 7 nucleotides agree with TRBD1. The CDR3 contains 12 residues. V gave up 1 base and J gave up 12 bases; unmatched junction bases: 6. This CDR3 reads CASSLVGTDRYF. CDR3 nucleotide sequence: TGTGCCAGCAGTTTAGTGGGGACAGACCGGTACTTC.

This clone was seen more than once but under ten times. The chain uses TRBV30 and TRBJ1-6; 8 nucleotides match TRBD1. Per germline, CDR1 GTSNPN and CDR2 SVGIG (reference sequence). Germline trimming cut 1 base from V and 5 bases from J; bases unmatched to any gene: 1. The CDR3 is made up of 14 amino acids. The CDR3 reads CAWSGGQDNSPLHF. The CDR3 bases are TGTGCCTGGAGTGGGGGACAGGATAATTCACCCCTCCACTTT. Using reference TRBV30 and TRBJ1-6 for the parts outside the CDR3, the full variable domain is SQTIHQWPATLVQPVGSPLSLECTVEGTSNPNLYWYRQAAGRGLQLLFYSVGIGQISSEVPQNLSASRPQDRQFILSSKKLLLSDSGFYLCAWSGGQDNSPLHFGNGTRLTVT.

This chain connects TRBV3-1 (or the pseudogene TRBV3-2) to TRBJ1-5; TRBD1 aligns across 11 bases. V gave up 4 bases and J gave up 1 base; unmatched junction bases: 9. The germline V gene encodes CDR1 LGHDT and CDR2 YNNKEL (reference sequence). The CDR3 loop spans 18 amino acids. The CDR3 DNA reads TGTGCCAGCAGCCGAGGGACAGGGGGAGGAGGAAGCAATCAGCCCCAGCATTTT. As protein: CASSRGTGGGGSNQPQHF.

This CDR3 reads CASSEGGADVTDTQYF. The CDR3 DNA follows: TGTGCCAGCAGTGAGGGGGGGGCTGATGTCACAGATACGCAGTATTTT. The J gene is TRBJ2-3, the V gene TRBV2; D is possibly TRBD2 (7 bases). The length of the CDR3 is 16 residues. The germline V gene has CDR1 SNHLY and CDR2 FYNNEI. Trimming removed 3 bases at V and 2 bases at J, with 15 bases between.

This chain uses TRBV11-2 with TRBJ2-2; D call uncertain. V was clipped by 0 bases and J by 5 bases, with 7 bases between them. Germline V gene sequence: CDR1 SGHAT, CDR2 FQNNGV. CDR3 length: 14 amino acids. This chain's CDR3 is CASSLDEITGELFF. CDR3 coding DNA: TGTGCCAGCAGCTTAGACGAGATTACCGGGGAGCTGTTTTTT.

Only a few counts were recorded for this clone. CDR3 in DNA: TGTGCCAGCAACCTAAGGGCAGGGCTTCAGCCCCAGCATTTT. This codes for CASNLRAGLQPQHF. The rearrangement joins TRBV2 to TRBJ1-5; D is perhaps TRBD1 (5 bases). This CDR3 is 14 amino acids long. Trimming removed 7 bases at V and 6 bases at J, with 16 bases between. Germline CDR1 reads SNHLY; CDR2 reads FYNNEI.

The V gene is TRBV23-1, the J gene TRBJ2-7, with 8 bases that match TRBD1. TRBV23-1 is reported as an ORF; its role is uncertain. Unmatched junction bases numbered 4, after V lost 0 bases and J lost 0 bases. The CDR3 is 16 residues long. CDR3 amino acids: CASSQSAQGDSYEQYF. The CDR3 nucleotides read TGCGCCAGCAGTCAATCCGCACAGGGGGACTCCTACGAGCAGTACTTC.

J is TRBJ2-7 and V is TRBV4-1; 13 positions agree with TRBD2. This CDR3 contains 14 residues. The V gene end was trimmed by 4 bases and the J gene end by 6 bases; junction bases not matched to a gene: 3. Germline CDR1 and CDR2: MGHRA and YSYEKL. In DNA, the CDR3 is TGCGCCAGCAGCCCTGGGACTAGCGGGGCCGAGCAGTACTTC. It specifies CASSPGTSGAEQYF.

This clone was counted once. The rearrangement joins TRBV6-1 to TRBJ1-2; D gene uncertain. Germline values: CDR1 MNHNS, CDR2 SASEGT. The CDR3 length is 16 residues. V lost 3 bases to trimming and J lost 6 bases, with 20 bases between them. The CDR3 protein is CASSDIVSLRGDGYTF. CDR3 nucleotides: TGTGCCAGCAGTGATATTGTCAGCCTCAGAGGTGATGGCTACACCTTC.

The chain has TRBV4-2 and TRBJ2-4; the match to TRBD2 covers 13 bases. There are 18 residues in the CDR3. V was pared by 5 bases and J by 3 bases, with 10 bases of the junction left unmatched. Per germline, CDR1 LGHNA and CDR2 YNFKEQ. The CDR3 DNA reads as TGTGCCAGCAGCGAAGGGACTAGCGGGGCGAAGGGCAAAAACATTCAGTACTTC. The encoded protein is CASSEGTSGAKGKNIQYF.

This chain connects TRBV29-1 to TRBJ2-1; 12 nucleotides line up with TRBD2. J lost 3 bases, V lost 7 bases, and 4 bases had no gene match. Looked up from germline, CDR1 is SQVTM and CDR2 is ANQGSEA. The CDR3 runs 14 residues. CDR3: CSAGTSGFYNEQFF. The CDR3 coding sequence is TGCAGCGCCGGGACTAGCGGGTTCTACAATGAGCAGTTCTTC.

Here the CDR3 reads CASSYRQGGRGNTIYF. CDR3 coding DNA: TGTGCCAGCAGTTACCGACAGGGGGGGAGGGGAAACACCATATATTTT. The V and J genes are TRBV28 and TRBJ1-3; 9 bases match TRBD1. Germline CDR1 reads MDHEN; CDR2 reads SYDVKM. With V trimmed by 4 bases and J by 4 bases, 8 bases remained unmatched. This CDR3 has 16 residues.

The genes are TRBV15 and TRBJ2-6; possibly TRBD2 for D (5 bases). CDR1 is LNHNV and CDR2 is YYDKDF in the germline V gene (reference sequence). The CDR3 sequence is 16 residues long. V was cut by 1 base and J by 0 bases, with 7 bases left in between. CDR3 bases: TGTGCCACCAGCAGAGGACGGGGCTCTGGGGCCAACGTCCTGACTTTC. It translates to CATSRGRGSGANVLTF. The variable domain in full, with the rest retrieved from reference TRBV15 and TRBJ2-6, is DAMVIQNPRYQVTQFGKPVTLSCSQTLNHNVMYWYQQKSSQAPKLLFHYYDKDFNNEADTPDNFQSRRPNTSFCFLDIRSPGLGDTAMYLCATSRGRGSGANVLTFGAGSRLTVL.

This chain links TRBV5-1 with TRBJ2-1, with D possibly matching TRBD2 (5 bases). This CDR3 has 17 residues. CDR1 is SGHRS, CDR2 YFSETQ, per germline. V lost 0 bases and J lost 4, with 17 bases in between. The CDR3, as DNA: TGCGCCAGCAGCTTGGGACCGGGGATTTCGTCGTACAATGAGCAGTTCTTC. This encodes CASSLGPGISSYNEQFF.